This paragraph covers one T cell receptor beta chain sequence. Its antigen remains unidentified. Genomic DNA (from each subset) was split evenly across several immunoSEQ plates. Sorted subsets were amplified in replicate PCRs using 200 ng DNA, some 31,000 T cell genomes. The table came from immunoSEQ multiplex PCR; TCRdb's copy has only in-frame clones and leaves some out. The data contain 2 million to 2.5 million clones, 85% to 95% of them singletons. The germline V gene encodes CDR1 SSHAT and CDR2 FNYEAQ (reference sequence). The CDR3 loop spans 14 amino acids. V was shortened by 5 bases and J by 5 bases, with 12 bases between the two germline ends. The data belong to a study of shared clonotypes between healthy human individuals. Whole-study results and caveats: Sequencing depth was expected to affect clonotype sharing among donors. All-four-donor shared clonotypes had higher generation probabilities than non-shared clonotypes did.

The chain couples TRBV7-7 to TRBJ2-2; D unresolved. Sequencing input: naive CD4+ T cells from PBMCs. As to subset: CD45RA+ positively selected. This sequence originates from a young man in good health. Some clones in this sample may be carry-over from other donors' samples. The CDR3 DNA is TGTGCCAGCAGCCCCCAGCTAAATACCGGGGAGCTGTTTTTT. Translated, it gives CASSPQLNTGELFF.